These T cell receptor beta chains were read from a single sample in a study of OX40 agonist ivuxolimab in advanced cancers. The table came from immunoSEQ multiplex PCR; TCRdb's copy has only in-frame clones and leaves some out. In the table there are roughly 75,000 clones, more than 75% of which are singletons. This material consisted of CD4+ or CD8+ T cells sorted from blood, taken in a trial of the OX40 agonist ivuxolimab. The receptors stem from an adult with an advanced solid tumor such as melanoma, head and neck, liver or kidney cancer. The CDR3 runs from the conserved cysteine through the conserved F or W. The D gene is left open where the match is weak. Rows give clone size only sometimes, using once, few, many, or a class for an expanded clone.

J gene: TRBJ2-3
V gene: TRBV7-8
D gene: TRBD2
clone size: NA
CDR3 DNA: TGTGCCAGCAGCTTAGCCGGCGGGTCTAGCGGTCGGCAGTATTTT
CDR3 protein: CASSLAGGSSGRQYF

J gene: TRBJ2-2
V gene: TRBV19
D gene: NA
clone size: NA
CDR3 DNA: TGTGCCAGTAGTGTCACGGGCGCCGGGGAGCTGTTTTTT
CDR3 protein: CASSVTGAGELFF

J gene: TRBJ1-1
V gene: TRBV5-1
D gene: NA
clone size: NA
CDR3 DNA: TGCGCCAGCAGCTTGGGGTTGGAGGTTGGCACTGAAGCTTTCTTT
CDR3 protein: CASSLGLEVGTEAFF

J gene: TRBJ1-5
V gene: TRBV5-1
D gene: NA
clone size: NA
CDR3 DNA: TGCGCCAGCAGCCTCGGGGGAGATTATAGCAATCAGCCCCAGCATTTT
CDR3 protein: CASSLGGDYSNQPQHF

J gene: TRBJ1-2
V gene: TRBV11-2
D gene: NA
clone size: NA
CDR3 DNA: TGTGCCAGCAGCTTAGTTGGAGAAGGGGTTCGGTATGGCTACACCTTC
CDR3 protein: CASSLVGEGVRYGYTF

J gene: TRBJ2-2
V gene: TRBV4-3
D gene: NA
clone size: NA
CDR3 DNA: TGCGCCAGCAGCCAAGATCTAGGGGGATCCGGGGAGCTGTTTTTT
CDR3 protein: CASSQDLGGSGELFF

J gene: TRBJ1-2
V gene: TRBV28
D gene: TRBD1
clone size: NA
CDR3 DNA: TGTGCCAGCATCGGGACAGCCGCTAACTATGGCTACACCTTC
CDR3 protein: CASIGTAANYGYTF

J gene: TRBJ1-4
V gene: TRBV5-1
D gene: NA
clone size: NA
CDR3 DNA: TGCGCCAGCAGCTTGGGCCTCGAGGTTACGGCTAATGAAAAACTGTTTTTT
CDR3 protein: CASSLGLEVTANEKLFF

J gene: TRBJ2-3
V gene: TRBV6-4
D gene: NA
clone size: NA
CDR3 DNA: TGTGCCAGCAGTGACGAGGAAGGTACAGATACGCAGTATTTT
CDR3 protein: CASSDEEGTDTQYF

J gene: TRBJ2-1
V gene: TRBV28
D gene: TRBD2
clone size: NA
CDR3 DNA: TGTGCCAGCAGTCTCGCGGGAAGCGGGAGCAATGAGCAGTTCTTC
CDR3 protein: CASSLAGSGSNEQFF

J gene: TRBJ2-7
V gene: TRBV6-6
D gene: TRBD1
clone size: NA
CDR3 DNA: TGTGCCAGCAAAACGACAGGGGGCTATTCCTACGAGCAGTACTTC
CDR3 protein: CASKTTGGYSYEQYF

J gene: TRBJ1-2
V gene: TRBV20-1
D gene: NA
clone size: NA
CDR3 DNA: TGCAGTGCTAGAGATCACCCGGCCCTCAACTTC
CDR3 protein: CSARDHPALNF

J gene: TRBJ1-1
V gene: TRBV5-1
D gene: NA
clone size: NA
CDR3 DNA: TGCGCCAGCAGCTGGGGGGGGCAAGGTGAAGCTTTCTTT
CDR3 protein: CASSWGGQGEAFF

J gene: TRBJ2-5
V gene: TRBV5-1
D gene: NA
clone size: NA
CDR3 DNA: TGCGCCAGCAGGTCAGTGGCAGGAGAAGAGACCCAGTACTTC
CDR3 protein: CASRSVAGEETQYF

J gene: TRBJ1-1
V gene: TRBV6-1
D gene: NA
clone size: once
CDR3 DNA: TGTGCCAGCAGTGAACAAAGGGGGTACGGCACTGAAGCTTTCTTT
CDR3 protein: CASSEQRGYGTEAFF

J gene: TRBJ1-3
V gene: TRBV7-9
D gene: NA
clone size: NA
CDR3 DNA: TGTGCCAGCAGCTTGGGTGCCTCTGGAAACACCATATATTTT
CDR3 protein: CASSLGASGNTIYF

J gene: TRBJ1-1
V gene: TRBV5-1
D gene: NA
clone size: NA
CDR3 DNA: TGCGCCAGCAGCTTGGGGGTCGGACTTAACACTGAAGCTTTCTTT
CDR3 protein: CASSLGVGLNTEAFF

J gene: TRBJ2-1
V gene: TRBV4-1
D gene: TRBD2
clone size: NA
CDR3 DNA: TGCGCCAGCAGCCGATCGACTAGCGGGGGGGGCAATGAGCAGTTCTTC
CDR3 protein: CASSRSTSGGGNEQFF

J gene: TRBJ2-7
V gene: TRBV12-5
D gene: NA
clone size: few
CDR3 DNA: TGTGCTAGTGGTTTGGTAGGACAGTTAGCGGGCTACGAGCAGTACTTC
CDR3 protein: CASGLVGQLAGYEQYF

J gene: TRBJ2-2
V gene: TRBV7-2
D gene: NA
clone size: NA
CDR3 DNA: TGTGCCAGCAGCTTATCGATGGGAGCGAACTGGGAGCTGTTTTTT
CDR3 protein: CASSLSMGANWELFF

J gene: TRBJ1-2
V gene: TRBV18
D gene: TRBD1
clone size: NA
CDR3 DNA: TGTGCCAGCTCCCCCGGGACAGGGTCTTGGGGAGACTATGGCTACACCTTC
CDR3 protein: CASSPGTGSWGDYGYTF

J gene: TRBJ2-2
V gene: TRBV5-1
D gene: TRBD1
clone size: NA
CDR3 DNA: TGCGCCAGCAGCCTTACTCAGGGGGCGAACACCGGGGAGCTGTTTTTT
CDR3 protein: CASSLTQGANTGELFF

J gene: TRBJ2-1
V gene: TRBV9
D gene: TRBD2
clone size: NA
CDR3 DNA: TGTGCCAGCAGCGTAGGAGGACTAGCGGGAGTATCGAATGAGCAGTTCTTC
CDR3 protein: CASSVGGLAGVSNEQFF

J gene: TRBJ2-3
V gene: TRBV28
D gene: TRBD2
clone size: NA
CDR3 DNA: TGTGCCAGCAGTGGTATTGCGGGAGGTAGAGATACGCAGTATTTT
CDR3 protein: CASSGIAGGRDTQYF

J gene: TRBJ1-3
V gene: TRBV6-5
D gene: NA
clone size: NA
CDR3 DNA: TGTGCCAGCAGACGCGAAGAAGCAACTGGAAACACCATATATTTT
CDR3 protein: CASRREEATGNTIYF

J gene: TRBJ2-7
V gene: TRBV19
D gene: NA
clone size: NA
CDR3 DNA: TGTGCCAGTAGCCCTCAGGGTTTCACCTACGAGCAGTACTTC
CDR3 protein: CASSPQGFTYEQYF

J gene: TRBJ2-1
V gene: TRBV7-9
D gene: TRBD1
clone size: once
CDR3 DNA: TGTGCCAGCAGCTTATCGGGACAGGGGGTTCATGAGCAGTTCTTC
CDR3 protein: CASSLSGQGVHEQFF

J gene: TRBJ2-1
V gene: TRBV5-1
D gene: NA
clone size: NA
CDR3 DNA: TGCGCCAGCAGCTCAGGGGGGGCCGGTGAGCAGTTCTTC
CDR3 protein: CASSSGGAGEQFF

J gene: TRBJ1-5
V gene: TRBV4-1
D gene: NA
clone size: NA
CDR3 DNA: TGCGCCAGCAGCCAAGGTGGGGTTAGCAATCAGCCCCAGCATTTT
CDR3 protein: CASSQGGVSNQPQHF

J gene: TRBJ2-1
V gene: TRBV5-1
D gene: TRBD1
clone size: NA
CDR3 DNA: TGCGCCAGCAGCTTGGCCCCCGGGACAGGGGGCAATGAGCAGTTCTTC
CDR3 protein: CASSLAPGTGGNEQFF

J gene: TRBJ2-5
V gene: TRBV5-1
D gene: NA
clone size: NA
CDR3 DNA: TGCGCCAGCAGCTCGGACGGGACGACGAGAGAGCAGTACTTC
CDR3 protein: CASSSDGTTREQYF

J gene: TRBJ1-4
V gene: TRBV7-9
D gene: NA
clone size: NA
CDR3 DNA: TGTGCCAGCAGCTTAGCAAGGGGAACCGCTAATGAAAAACTGTTTTTT
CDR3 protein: CASSLARGTANEKLFF

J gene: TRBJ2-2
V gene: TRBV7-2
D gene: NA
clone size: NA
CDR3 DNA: TGTGCCAGCAGCTCCCAATACACCGGGGAGCTGTTTTTT
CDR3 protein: CASSSQYTGELFF

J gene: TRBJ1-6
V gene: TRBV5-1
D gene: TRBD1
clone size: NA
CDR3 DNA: TGCGCCAGCAGCTTGGGAACGGACAGGGCGTTTTCACCCCTCCACTTT
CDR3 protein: CASSLGTDRAFSPLHF

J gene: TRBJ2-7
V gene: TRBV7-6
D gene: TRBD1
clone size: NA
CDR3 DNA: TGTGCCAGCAGCTTAGGGGGACAGGGGCGCTACGAGCAGTACTTC
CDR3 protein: CASSLGGQGRYEQYF

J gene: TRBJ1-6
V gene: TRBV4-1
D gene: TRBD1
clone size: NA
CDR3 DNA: TGCGCCAGCAGCCAAGAAGGACAGGGGGCGCGTAATTCACCCCTCCACTTT
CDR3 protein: CASSQEGQGARNSPLHF

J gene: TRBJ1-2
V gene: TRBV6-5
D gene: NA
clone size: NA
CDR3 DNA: TGTGCCAGCAGCAAGTGGGCCTTAGCTAACTATGGCTACACCTTC
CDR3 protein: CASSKWALANYGYTF

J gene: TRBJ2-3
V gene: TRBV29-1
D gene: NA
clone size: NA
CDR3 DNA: TGCAGCGTTGCGATAGCGGCCTCGATCACAGATACGCAGTATTTT
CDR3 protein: CSVAIAASITDTQYF

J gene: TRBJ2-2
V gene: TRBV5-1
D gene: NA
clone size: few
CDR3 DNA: TGCGCCAGCAGCTCGGCGGCCGGGGAGCTGTTTTTT
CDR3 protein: CASSSAAGELFF

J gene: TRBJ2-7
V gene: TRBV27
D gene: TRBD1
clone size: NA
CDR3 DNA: TGTGCCAGCAGTTTATCTGGCAGGGGGTTGTACGAGCAGTACTTC
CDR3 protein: CASSLSGRGLYEQYF

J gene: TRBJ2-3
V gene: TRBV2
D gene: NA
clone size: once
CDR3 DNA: TGTGCCAGCAGTGTGGAACTAGCCCCCCGGGATACGCAGTATTTT
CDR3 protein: CASSVELAPRDTQYF

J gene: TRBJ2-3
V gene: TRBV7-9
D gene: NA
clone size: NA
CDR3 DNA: TGTGCCAGCAGCTCATCCACAGATACGCAGTATTTT
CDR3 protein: CASSSSTDTQYF

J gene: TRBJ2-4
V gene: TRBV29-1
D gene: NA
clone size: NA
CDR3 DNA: TGCAGCGTTAGAGACAGTCAAAACATTCAGTACTTC
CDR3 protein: CSVRDSQNIQYF

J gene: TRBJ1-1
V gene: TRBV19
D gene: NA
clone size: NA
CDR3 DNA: TGTGCCAGTAGGATCCAAGACCTTATGAACACTGAAGCTTTCTTT
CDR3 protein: CASRIQDLMNTEAFF

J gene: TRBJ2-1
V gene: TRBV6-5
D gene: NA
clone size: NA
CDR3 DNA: TGTGCCAGCAGGACAGGGACTCGCGAGCAGTTCTTC
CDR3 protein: CASRTGTREQFF

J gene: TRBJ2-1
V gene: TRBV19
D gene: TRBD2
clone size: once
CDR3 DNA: TGTGCCAGTAGTATCCCTCGGACTAGCAGCAATGAGCAGTTCTTC
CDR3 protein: CASSIPRTSSNEQFF

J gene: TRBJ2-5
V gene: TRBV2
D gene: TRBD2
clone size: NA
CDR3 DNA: TGTGCCAGCAGTGGGACTAGCGGAAGCCAAGAGACCCAGTACTTC
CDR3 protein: CASSGTSGSQETQYF

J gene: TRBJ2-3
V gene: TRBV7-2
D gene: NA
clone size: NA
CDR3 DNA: TGTGCCAGCAGCTTCCGACAGGGAGGGGATACGCAGTATTTT
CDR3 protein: CASSFRQGGDTQYF

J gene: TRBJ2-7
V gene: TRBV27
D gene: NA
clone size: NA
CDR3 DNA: TGTGCCAGCCGATCGGGCTTCTACGAGCAGTACTTC
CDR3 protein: CASRSGFYEQYF

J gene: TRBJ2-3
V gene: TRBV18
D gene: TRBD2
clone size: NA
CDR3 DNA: TGTGCCAGCTCACGAGCGGGGGAAAGCACAGATACGCAGTATTTT
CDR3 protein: CASSRAGESTDTQYF

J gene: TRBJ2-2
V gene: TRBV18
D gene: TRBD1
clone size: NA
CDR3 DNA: TGTGCCAGCTCACCACCGGGACAGGGGGCCGGGGAGCTGTTTTTT
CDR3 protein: CASSPPGQGAGELFF

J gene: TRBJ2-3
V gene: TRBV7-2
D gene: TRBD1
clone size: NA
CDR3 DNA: TGTGCCAGCAGCAATCACAGGGGTGGGACGCAGTATTTT
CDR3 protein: CASSNHRGGTQYF